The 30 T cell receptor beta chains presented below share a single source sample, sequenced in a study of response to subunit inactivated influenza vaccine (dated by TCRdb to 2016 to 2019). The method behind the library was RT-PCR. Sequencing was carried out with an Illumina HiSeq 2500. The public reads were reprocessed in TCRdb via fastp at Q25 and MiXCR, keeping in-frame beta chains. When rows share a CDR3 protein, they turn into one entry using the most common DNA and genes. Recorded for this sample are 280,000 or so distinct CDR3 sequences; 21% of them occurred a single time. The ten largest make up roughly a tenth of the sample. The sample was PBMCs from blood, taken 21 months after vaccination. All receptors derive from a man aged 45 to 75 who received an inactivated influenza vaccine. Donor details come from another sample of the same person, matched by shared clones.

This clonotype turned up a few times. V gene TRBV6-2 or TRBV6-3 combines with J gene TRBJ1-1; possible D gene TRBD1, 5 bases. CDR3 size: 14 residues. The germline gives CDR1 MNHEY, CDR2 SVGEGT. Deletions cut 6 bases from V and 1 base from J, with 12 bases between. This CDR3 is CASRLKGRNTEAFF. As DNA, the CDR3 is TGTGCCAGCAGATTAAAGGGACGGAACACTGAAGCTTTCTTT.

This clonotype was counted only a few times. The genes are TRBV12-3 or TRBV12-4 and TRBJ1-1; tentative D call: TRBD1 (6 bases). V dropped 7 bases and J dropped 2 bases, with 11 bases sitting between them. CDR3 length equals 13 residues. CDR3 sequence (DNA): TGTGCCAGCATTATACAGGGTAACACTGAAGCTTTCTTT. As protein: CASIIQGNTEAFF.

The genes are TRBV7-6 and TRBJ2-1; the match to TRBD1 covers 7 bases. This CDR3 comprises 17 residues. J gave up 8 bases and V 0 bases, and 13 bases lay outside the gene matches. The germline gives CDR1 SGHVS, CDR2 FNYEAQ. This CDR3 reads CASSLASRTGFLDEQFF. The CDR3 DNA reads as TGTGCCAGCAGCTTAGCGTCCAGGACAGGATTCTTGGATGAGCAGTTCTTC.

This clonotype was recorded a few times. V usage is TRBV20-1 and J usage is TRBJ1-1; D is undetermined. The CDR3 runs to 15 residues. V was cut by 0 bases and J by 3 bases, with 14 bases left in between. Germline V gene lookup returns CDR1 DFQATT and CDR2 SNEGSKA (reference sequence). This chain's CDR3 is CSARDWKGLDTEAFF. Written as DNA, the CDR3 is TGCAGTGCTAGAGATTGGAAAGGGTTGGACACTGAAGCTTTCTTT.

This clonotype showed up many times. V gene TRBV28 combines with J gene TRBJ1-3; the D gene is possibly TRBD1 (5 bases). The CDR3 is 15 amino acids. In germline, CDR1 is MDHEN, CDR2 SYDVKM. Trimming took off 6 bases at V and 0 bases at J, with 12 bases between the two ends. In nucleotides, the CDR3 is TGTGCCAGCAGAGAAGGGACCTTCTCTGGAAACACCATATATTTT. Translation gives CASREGTFSGNTIYF.

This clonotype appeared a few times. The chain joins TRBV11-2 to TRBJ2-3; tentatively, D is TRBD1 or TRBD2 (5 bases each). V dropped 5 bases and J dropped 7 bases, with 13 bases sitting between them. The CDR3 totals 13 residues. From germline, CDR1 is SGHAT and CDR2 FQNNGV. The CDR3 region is CASSRDQRYTQYF. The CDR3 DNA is TGTGCCAGCAGCCGGGACCAGCGCTATACGCAGTATTTT.

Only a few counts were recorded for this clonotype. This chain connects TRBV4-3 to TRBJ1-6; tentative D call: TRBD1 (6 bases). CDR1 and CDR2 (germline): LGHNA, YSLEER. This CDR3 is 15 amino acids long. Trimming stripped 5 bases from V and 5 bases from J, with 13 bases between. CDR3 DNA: TGCGCCAGCAGCACAAGTACAGGGAATAATTCACCCCTCCACTTT. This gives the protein CASSTSTGNNSPLHF.

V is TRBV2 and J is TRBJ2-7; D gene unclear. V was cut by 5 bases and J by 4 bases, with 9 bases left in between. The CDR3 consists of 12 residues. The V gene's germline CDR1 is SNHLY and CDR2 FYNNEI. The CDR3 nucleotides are TGTGCCAGCAGTATACAGATTTACGAGCAGTACTTC. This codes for CASSIQIYEQYF.

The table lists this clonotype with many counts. This chain's CDR3 is CATSDLRVGGSGDTQYF. Here the CDR3 DNA reads TGTGCCACCAGTGATTTGAGGGTCGGCGGGAGTGGAGATACGCAGTATTTT. V usage is TRBV24-1 and J usage is TRBJ2-3, with 7 bases identical to TRBD2. Looked up from germline, CDR1 is KGHDR and CDR2 is SFDVKD. The CDR3 has 17 amino acids. The junction had 10 bases not matched to a gene; V was cut back by 0 bases and J by 5 bases.

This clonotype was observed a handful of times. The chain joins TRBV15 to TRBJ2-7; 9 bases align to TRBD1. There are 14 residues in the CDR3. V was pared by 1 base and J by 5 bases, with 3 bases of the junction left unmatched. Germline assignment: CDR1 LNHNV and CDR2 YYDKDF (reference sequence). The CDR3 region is CATSRVRQGDEQYF. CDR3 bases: TGTGCCACCAGCAGAGTAAGACAGGGGGACGAGCAGTACTTC.

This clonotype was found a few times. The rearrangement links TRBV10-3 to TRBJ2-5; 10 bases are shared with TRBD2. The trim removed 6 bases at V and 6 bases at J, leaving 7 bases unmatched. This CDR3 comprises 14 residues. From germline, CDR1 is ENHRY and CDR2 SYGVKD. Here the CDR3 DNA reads TGTGCCATCAGACCTAGCGGGAGTCTACAGACCCAGTACTTC. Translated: CAIRPSGSLQTQYF.

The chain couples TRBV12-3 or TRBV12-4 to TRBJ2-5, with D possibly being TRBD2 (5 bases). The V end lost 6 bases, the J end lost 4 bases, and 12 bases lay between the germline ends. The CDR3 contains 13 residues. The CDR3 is CASSITGRETQYF. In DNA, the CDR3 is TGTGCCAGCAGCATTACGGGGAGAGAGACCCAGTACTTC.

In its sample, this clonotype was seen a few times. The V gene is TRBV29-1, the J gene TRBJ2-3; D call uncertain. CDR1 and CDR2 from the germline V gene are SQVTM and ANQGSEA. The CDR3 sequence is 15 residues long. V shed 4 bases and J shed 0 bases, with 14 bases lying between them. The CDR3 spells CSVGESGQSTDTQYF. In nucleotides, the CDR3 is TGCAGCGTTGGAGAATCGGGCCAAAGCACAGATACGCAGTATTTT.

The CDR3 here is CSALGLAGVTDTQYF. The CDR3 DNA sequence: TGCAGTGCTCTCGGACTAGCGGGGGTAACAGATACGCAGTATTTT. V and J are TRBV20-1 and TRBJ2-3; 13 nucleotides match TRBD2. V lost 5 bases to trimming and J lost 3 bases; unmatched junction nucleotides: 5. There are 15 residues in the CDR3. Germline V CDR1 and CDR2: DFQATT, SNEGSKA (reference sequence).

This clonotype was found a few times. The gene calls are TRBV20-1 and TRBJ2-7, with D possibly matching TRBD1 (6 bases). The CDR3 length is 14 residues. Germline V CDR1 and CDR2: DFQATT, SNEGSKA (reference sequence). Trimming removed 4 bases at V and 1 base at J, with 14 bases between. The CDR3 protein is CSATLLGTSYEQYF. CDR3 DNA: TGCAGTGCTACTCTTCTCGGGACATCCTACGAGCAGTACTTC.

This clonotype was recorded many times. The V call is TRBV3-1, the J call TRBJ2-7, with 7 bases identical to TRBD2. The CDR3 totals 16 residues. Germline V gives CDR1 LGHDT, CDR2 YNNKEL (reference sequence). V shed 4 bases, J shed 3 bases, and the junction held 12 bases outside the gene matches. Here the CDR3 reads CASSLSTGGSHYEQYF. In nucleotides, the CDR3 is TGTGCCAGCAGCCTCTCTACGGGAGGTTCCCACTACGAGCAGTACTTC.

CDR3 coding DNA: TGCAGTGTGGGACTTCCCCCCGAGCAGTACTTC. Its protein product is CSVGLPPEQYF. The rearrangement uses TRBV20-1 and TRBJ2-7, with D perhaps TRBD2 (6 bases). Germline V lookup: CDR1 DFQATT, CDR2 SNEGSKA (reference sequence). Trimming took 7 bases from V and 6 from J, leaving 13 bases between them. The CDR3 spans 11 residues.

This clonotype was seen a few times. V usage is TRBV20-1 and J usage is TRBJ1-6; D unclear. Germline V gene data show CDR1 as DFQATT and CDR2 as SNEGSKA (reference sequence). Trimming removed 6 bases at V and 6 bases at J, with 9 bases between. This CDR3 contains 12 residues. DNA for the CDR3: TGCAGTGCCACGGACGTTAATTCACCCCTCCACTTT. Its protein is CSATDVNSPLHF.

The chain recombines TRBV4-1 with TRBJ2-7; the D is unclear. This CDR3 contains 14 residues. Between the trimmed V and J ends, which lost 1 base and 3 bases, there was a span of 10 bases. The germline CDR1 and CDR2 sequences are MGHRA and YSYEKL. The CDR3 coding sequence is TGCGCCAGCAGCCAAGGGGTGACGGTCTACGAGCAGTACTTC. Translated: CASSQGVTVYEQYF.

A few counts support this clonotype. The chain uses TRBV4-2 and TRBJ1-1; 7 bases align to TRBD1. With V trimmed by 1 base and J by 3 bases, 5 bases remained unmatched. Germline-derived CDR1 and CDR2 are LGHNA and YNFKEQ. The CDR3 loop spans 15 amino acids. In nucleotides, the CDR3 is TGTGCCAGCAGCCAAGGCGACAGGGACTACACTGAAGCTTTCTTT. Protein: CASSQGDRDYTEAFF.

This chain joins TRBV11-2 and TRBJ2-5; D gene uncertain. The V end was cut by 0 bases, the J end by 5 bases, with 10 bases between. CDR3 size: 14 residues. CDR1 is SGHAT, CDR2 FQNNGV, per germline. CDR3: CASSLDLGVETQYF. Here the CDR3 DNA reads TGTGCCAGCAGCTTAGATCTTGGGGTGGAGACCCAGTACTTC.

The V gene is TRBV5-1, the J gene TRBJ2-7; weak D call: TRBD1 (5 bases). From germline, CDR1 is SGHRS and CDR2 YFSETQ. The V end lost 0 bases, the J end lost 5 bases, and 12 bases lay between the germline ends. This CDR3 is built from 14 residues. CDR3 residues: CASSLVAGRDEQYF. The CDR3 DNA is TGCGCCAGCAGCTTGGTAGCAGGCAGGGACGAGCAGTACTTC.

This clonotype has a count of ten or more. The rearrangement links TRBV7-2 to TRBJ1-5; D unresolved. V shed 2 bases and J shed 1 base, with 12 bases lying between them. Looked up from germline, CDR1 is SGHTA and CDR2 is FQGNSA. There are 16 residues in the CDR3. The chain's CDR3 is CASSLTFALSNQPQHF. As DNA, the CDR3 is TGTGCCAGCAGCTTAACCTTCGCCCTAAGCAATCAGCCCCAGCATTTT.

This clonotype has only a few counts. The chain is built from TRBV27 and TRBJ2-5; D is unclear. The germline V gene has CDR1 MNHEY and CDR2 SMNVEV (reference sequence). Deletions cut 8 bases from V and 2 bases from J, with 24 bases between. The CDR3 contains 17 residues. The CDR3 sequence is CASRPGVWNIVQETQYF. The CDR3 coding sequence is TGTGCCAGCCGACCGGGCGTTTGGAATATTGTACAAGAGACCCAGTACTTC.

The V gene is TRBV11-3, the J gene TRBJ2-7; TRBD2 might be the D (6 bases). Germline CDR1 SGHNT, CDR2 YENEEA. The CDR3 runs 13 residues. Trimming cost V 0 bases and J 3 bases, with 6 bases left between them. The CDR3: CASSLEAGYEQYF. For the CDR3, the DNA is TGTGCCAGCAGCTTAGAAGCGGGCTACGAGCAGTACTTC.

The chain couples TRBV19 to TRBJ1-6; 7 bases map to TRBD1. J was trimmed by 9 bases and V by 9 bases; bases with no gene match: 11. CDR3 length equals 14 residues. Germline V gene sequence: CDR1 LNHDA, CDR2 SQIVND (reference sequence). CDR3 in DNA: TGTGCCAGCGCTTACAGGGGTCCTGCTTCACCCCTCCACTTT. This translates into CASAYRGPASPLHF.

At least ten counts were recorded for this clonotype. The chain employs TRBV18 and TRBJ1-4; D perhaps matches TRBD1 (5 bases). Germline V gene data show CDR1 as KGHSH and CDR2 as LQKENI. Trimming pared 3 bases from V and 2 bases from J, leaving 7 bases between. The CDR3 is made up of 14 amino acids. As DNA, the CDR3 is TGTGCCAGCTCACCGACAGCGACTAATGAAAAACTGTTTTTT. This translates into CASSPTATNEKLFF.

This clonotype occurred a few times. CDR3 sequence: CASSQEYSRNQPQHF. CDR3 in DNA: TGTGCCAGCAGCCAAGAATACAGCAGAAATCAGCCCCAGCATTTT. The chain has TRBV3-1 and TRBJ1-5; D gene unclear. The length of the CDR3 is 15 residues. V dropped 0 bases and J dropped 4 bases, with 10 bases sitting between them. Germline lookup yields CDR1 LGHDT and CDR2 YNNKEL (reference sequence).

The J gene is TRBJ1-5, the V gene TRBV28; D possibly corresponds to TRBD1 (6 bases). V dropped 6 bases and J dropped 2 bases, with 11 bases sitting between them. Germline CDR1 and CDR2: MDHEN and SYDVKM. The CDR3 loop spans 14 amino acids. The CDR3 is CASRVQGGNQPQHF. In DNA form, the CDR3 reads TGTGCCAGCAGGGTACAGGGCGGCAATCAGCCCCAGCATTTT.

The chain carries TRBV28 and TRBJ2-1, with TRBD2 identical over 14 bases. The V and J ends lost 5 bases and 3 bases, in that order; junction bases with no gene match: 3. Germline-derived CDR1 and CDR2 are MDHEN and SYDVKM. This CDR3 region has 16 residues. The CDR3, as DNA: TGTGCCAGCAGTCGACTAGCGGGGGGGCACTACAATGAGCAGTTCTTC. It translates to CASSRLAGGHYNEQFF. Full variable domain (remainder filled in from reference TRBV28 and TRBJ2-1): DVKVTQSSRYLVKRTGEKVFLECVQDMDHENMFWYRQDPGLGLRLIYFSYDVKMKEKGDIPEGYSVSREKKERFSLILESASTNQTSMYLCASSRLAGGHYNEQFFGPGTRLTVL.